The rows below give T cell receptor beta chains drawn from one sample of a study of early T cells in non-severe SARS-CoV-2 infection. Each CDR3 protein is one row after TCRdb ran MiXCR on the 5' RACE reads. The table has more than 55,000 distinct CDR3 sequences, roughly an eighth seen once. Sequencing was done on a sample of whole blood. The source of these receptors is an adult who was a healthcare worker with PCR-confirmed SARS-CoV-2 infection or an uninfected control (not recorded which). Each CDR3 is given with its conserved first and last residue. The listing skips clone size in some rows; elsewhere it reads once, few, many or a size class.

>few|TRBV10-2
CASSGTSSSSYNEQFF
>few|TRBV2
CASSGVETQYF
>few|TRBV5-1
CASSLGGANIYGYTF
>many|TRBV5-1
CASGRDGANTGELFF
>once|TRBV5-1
CASVTERPTDYEQYF
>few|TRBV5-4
CASSSRGRKLAMNTEAFF
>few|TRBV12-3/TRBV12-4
CASRAWTAQNTEAFF
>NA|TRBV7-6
CASSADRSSYNEQFF
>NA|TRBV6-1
CASSLLSPNPYEQYF
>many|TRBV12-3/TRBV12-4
CASSFGDEGYGYTF
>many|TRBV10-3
CATRREGATLHF
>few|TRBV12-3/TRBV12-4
CASRPRDSKLDGYTF
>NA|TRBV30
CAWKPWGTEAFF
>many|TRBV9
CASSPLTGGYTEAFF
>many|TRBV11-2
CASSTTAFSYNSPLHF
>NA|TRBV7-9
CASSLQGSGGYTF
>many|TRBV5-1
CASSQGIMNTEAFF
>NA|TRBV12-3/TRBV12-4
CASSSGTNSYNEQFF
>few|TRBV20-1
CSARLQGYGYTF
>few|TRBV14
CASSRSMRRGIQYF
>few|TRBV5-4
CASSRSAYGTGLNTEAFF
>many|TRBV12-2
CASRLAGPRGRNQPQHF
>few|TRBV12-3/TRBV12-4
CASSFGLAGTDTQYF
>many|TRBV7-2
CASRPTDLYTQYF
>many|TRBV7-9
CASSPAGQVILGEQFF
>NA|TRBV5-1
CASSAGRILDTEAFF
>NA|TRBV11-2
CASRQPGGTQNTGELFF
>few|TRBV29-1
CSVEHRDRGTDTQYF
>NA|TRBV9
CASSPHQDRRETQYF
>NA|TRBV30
CVWSYGGRNNEQFF
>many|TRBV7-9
CASSPGQATQYF
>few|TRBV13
CASSLPAMDEAFF
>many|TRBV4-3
CASSQDLGRSTLAGGNTIYF
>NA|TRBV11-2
CASSLGTGAGADTQYF
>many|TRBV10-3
CAISEPPVGRGPQPQHF
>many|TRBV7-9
CASSFLGDQETQYF
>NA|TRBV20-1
CSERGGLGETQYF
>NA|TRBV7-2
CASSHNRDRQYF
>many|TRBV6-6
CASSEGQGAYETQYF
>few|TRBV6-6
CASSPSGSATNEKLFF
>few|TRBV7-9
CASSPGRQGAAF
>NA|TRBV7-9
CASSSGDSFRADTQYF